The clone carrying this TCR beta chain appeared a single time. As yet, its antigen is unknown. The data were obtained in a study of PD-L1 blockade in urothelial cancer. Study information: Blood analysis occurred 3 weeks (second dose) and 6 weeks after treatment start. Typically, measured as a median, blood samples had 130,000 to 150,000 T cells.

Spiking of synthetic TCR analog templates was performed in each PCR. The repertoire was sequenced with immunoSEQ multiplex PCR; TCRdb's copy has only in-frame clones and lacks some. The sample gives about 38,000 clones, 75% to 90% of which show up once; under 25% is in the top ten. Time point of the sample: peripheral blood 6 weeks after treatment start. General study findings and limits: Blood clones associated with the tumor expanded more at 3 weeks in durable-benefit patients.

This receptor was obtained from a man aged 55 to 70 with urothelial cancer. Sequenced here: PBMCs, sampled around atezolizumab (anti-PD-L1) treatment.

The CDR3: CASRQGYTGELFF. In DNA, the CDR3 is TGTGCCAGCCGACAGGGGTACACCGGGGAGCTGTTTTTT. J is TRBJ2-2 and V is TRBV27, with 8 bases lining up with TRBD1. From germline, CDR1 is MNHEY and CDR2 SMNVEV (reference sequence). The CDR3 length is 13 residues. V trimming: 8 bases; J trimming: 3 bases; junction bases outside the gene matches: 2.